These 9 T cell receptor beta chains originate from one sample sequenced in a study of cytomegalovirus exposure and HLA in healthy donors. A multiplex PCR was run with 60 Vbeta primers and 13 Jbeta primers. TCRdb's copy holds only in-frame clones and misses some; the assay was immunoSEQ multiplex PCR. The table includes about 190,000 clones, more than 75% detected once. Sequenced: PBMCs. Receptor source: a man aged 35-49 years in good health and CMV-seropositive.

A single count supports this clone. The DNA for the CDR3 is TGTGCCAGCAGTTTAAAGCAACTAAATACGCAGTATTTT. Its translation is CASSLKQLNTQYF. This rearrangement joins TRBV28 to TRBJ2-3; unclear D gene. This CDR3 region has 13 residues. Trimming removed 2 bases at V and 7 bases at J, with 10 bases between. The germline CDR1 and CDR2 sequences are MDHEN and SYDVKM.

J is TRBJ2-7 and V is TRBV27; tentatively, D is TRBD2 (5 bases). The CDR3 loop spans 13 amino acids. Germline V gene lookup returns CDR1 MNHEY and CDR2 SMNVEV (reference sequence). With 8 bases removed from V and 3 bases from J, the gap between germline ends came to 14 bases. The CDR3: CASGSPGHYEQYF. The CDR3 DNA sequence: TGTGCCAGCGGGAGCCCTGGGCACTACGAGCAGTACTTC.

The rearrangement uses TRBV28 and TRBJ2-4; 7 bases agree with TRBD1. V shed 6 bases, J shed 4 bases, and the junction held 9 bases outside the gene matches. The CDR3 totals 15 residues. In germline, CDR1 is MDHEN, CDR2 SYDVKM. The CDR3 loop is CASRTPGQSKNIQYF. The CDR3 nucleotides are TGTGCCAGCAGGACCCCGGGACAGTCGAAAAACATTCAGTACTTC.

This clone came up once. This chain links TRBV5-4 with TRBJ1-4; 9 positions agree with TRBD1. V was pared by 0 bases and J by 7 bases, with 4 bases of the junction left unmatched. The germline gives CDR1 SGHNT, CDR2 YYREEE (reference sequence). This CDR3 has 15 amino acids. CDR3 amino acids: CASSLVGDRVEKLFF. CDR3 bases: TGTGCCAGCAGCTTGGTTGGGGACAGGGTTGAAAAACTGTTTTTT. Combining the CDR3 with reference TRBV5-4 and TRBJ1-4 gives the whole variable domain ETGVTQSPTHLIKTRGQQVTLRCSSQSGHNTVSWYQQALGQGPQFIFQYYREEENGRGNFPPRFSGLQFPNYSSELNVNALELDDSALYLCASSLVGDRVEKLFFGSGTQLSVL.

Comment on this clone: At the DNA level, this CDR3 is encoded by other sequences in the same sample as well. The chain uses TRBV19 and TRBJ2-5; D is undetermined. The germline CDR1 and CDR2 sequences are LNHDA and SQIVND (reference sequence). This CDR3 spans 14 amino acids. V dropped 1 base and J dropped 4 bases, with 10 bases sitting between them. The CDR3 DNA sequence: TGTGCCAGTAGTATAGGGGCCAGTCGAGAGACCCAGTACTTC. It yields the protein CASSIGASRETQYF.

This clone has a handful of counts. V usage is TRBV7-8 and J usage is TRBJ2-7; 8 bases align to TRBD1. The CDR3 extends over 15 amino acids. CDR1 SGHVS and CDR2 FQNEAQ come from the germline V gene. V was pared by 4 bases and J by 2 bases, with 7 bases of the junction left unmatched. The CDR3 sequence is CASSSTTGDPYEQYF. The CDR3 bases are TGTGCCAGCAGCTCCACGACAGGGGATCCCTACGAGCAGTACTTC.

The chain couples TRBV29-1 to TRBJ1-1; D not resolved. Germline-derived CDR1 and CDR2 are SQVTM and ANQGSEA. Trimming took off 1 base at V and 3 bases at J, with 9 bases between the two ends. The CDR3 is 13 amino acids. DNA for the CDR3: TGCAGCGTTGAAGCCCGAACGGACACTGAAGCTTTCTTT. This codes for CSVEARTDTEAFF.

The genes are TRBV28 and TRBJ2-5; the match to TRBD2 covers 8 bases. The better agreement between TRBJ2-7 and the DNA end casts doubt on the J call. CDR1 and CDR2 (germline): MDHEN, SYDVKM. The CDR3 has 18 amino acids. The DNA of the CDR3 is TGTGCCAGCAGTTTTTTAGCTAGCGGGCGTTATAATTCCTACGAGCAGTACTTC. It translates to CASSFLASGRYNSYEQYF.

This sequence joins TRBV5-1 and TRBJ2-3, with 9 bases aligning to TRBD2. J lost 6 bases, V lost 0 bases, and 11 bases had no gene match. Germline V gives CDR1 SGHRS, CDR2 YFSETQ. This CDR3 spans 17 amino acids. The CDR3 region has the DNA TGCGCCAGCAGCTTGGGTTCGACTAGCGGAGGCGGGGATACGCAGTATTTT. Translated, it gives CASSLGSTSGGGDTQYF.